Below, one T cell receptor beta chain is given with its context. Its antigen remains unknown. These data originate in a study of OX40 agonist ivuxolimab in advanced cancers. Study-wide results and caveats: CD4+ and CD8+ blood T cells expanded clonally by week 6 at 0.1 to 3.0 mg/kg. Average numbers of expanded clones were greater in CD8+ T cells than in CD4+.

Trimming cost V 2 bases and J 10 bases, with 15 bases left between them. Germline loops: CDR1 MNHNS, CDR2 SASEGT. CDR3 length: 14 amino acids. The method was immunoSEQ multiplex PCR; TCRdb's version includes in-frame clones alone and lacks a portion of them. Seen here are more than 9,500 clones, about 81% observed once, and the top ten hold 11% to 15%. This sequence was found in an adult with an advanced solid tumor such as melanoma, head and neck, liver or kidney cancer. Source: CD4+ or CD8+ T cells sorted from blood, taken in a trial of the OX40 agonist ivuxolimab. The chain couples TRBV6-1 to TRBJ2-4; no definite D call. The CDR3 DNA reads TGTGCCAGCAGTGAACTGGGTCAGACGGCAATTCAGTACTTC. Translation: CASSELGQTAIQYF.